The 9 T cell receptor beta chains reported below all come from one sample, sequenced in a study of cytomegalovirus exposure and HLA in healthy donors. A multiplex PCR was run with 60 Vbeta primers and 13 Jbeta primers. Measured with immunoSEQ multiplex PCR; TCRdb has only the in-frame clones, and not every one. The sample shows roughly 120,000 clones, less than 75% of them seen only once. Sequencing used PBMCs. The origin of the receptors is a woman between 40 and 55 years old in good health and CMV-seronegative.

As concerns this clone: The sample has other DNA sequences that encode this CDR3 too. This chain links TRBV4-1 with TRBJ2-7, with 8 bases that match TRBD1. Germline values: CDR1 MGHRA, CDR2 YSYEKL. The CDR3 length is 15 residues. J lost 4 bases, V lost 1 base, and 6 bases had no gene match. CDR3 sequence: CASSQAGTGGYEQYF. CDR3 bases: TGCGCCAGCAGCCAAGCCGGGACAGGTGGGTACGAGCAGTACTTC.

This clone was detected once. The rearrangement links TRBV6-1 to TRBJ1-2; a possible D gene is TRBD1 (5 bases). V shed 4 bases and J shed 7 bases, with 16 bases lying between them. Per the germline V gene, CDR1 is MNHNS and CDR2 is SASEGT. The CDR3 covers 14 residues. The chain's CDR3 is CASSATAPQGGYTF. CDR3 sequence (DNA): TGTGCCAGCAGTGCGACAGCGCCCCAAGGTGGCTACACCTTC.

The chain is built from TRBV5-1 and TRBJ2-7, with a tentative D call TRBD2 (5 bases). This CDR3 spans 14 amino acids. The V and J ends lost 2 bases and 2 bases respectively, with 11 bases between them. The germline CDR1 and CDR2 sequences are SGHRS and YFSETQ. CDR3 in amino acids: CASSFFPGTYEQYF. CDR3 DNA: TGCGCCAGCAGCTTTTTTCCGGGGACCTACGAGCAGTACTTC.

Comment on this clone: The junction departs from the called germline gene at one end, perhaps through a read error. The same CDR3 arises from other DNA sequences in this sample as well. The chain links TRBV19 to TRBJ1-1; tentative D call: TRBD1 (5 bases). The CDR3 spans 12 residues. Germline lookup yields CDR1 LNHDA and CDR2 SQIVND (reference sequence). CDR3 sequence (DNA): TGTGCCAGTAGTATACAGGACACTGAAGCCTTCTTT. Amino acid sequence: CASSIQDTEAFF. The entire variable domain, with the rest obtained from reference TRBV19 and TRBJ1-1, is as follows: DGGITQSPKYLFRKEGQNVTLSCEQNLNHDAMYWYRQDPGQGLRLIYYSQIVNDFQKGDIAEGYSVSREKKESFPLTVTSAQKNPTAFYLCASSIQDTEAFFGQGTRLTVV.

The gene calls are TRBV6-4 and TRBJ2-2, with D perhaps TRBD1 (6 bases). The CDR3 has 13 amino acids. V was clipped by 6 bases and J by 8 bases, with 13 bases between them. The germline V gene encodes CDR1 MRHNA and CDR2 SNTAGT. CDR3 in DNA: TGTGCCAGCAGGACTCAGGGGACGGGGGAGCTGTTTTTT. Protein product: CASRTQGTGELFF.

The V call is TRBV2, the J call TRBJ2-2; 10 bases are shared with TRBD1. Germline V gene lookup returns CDR1 SNHLY and CDR2 FYNNEI. The V segment lost 6 bases and the J segment 3 bases; nucleotides outside the gene matches: 4. The CDR3 is 15 residues long. This chain's CDR3 is CASSDRGPDTGELFF. The CDR3 region has the DNA TGTGCCAGCAGCGACAGGGGGCCGGACACCGGGGAGCTGTTTTTT.

This clone was seen a handful of times. This chain joins TRBV7-2 and TRBJ1-6; D unclear. The V end lost 3 bases, the J end lost 12 bases, and 6 bases lay between the germline ends. The CDR3 covers 11 residues. The germline V gene encodes CDR1 SGHTA and CDR2 FQGNSA. The CDR3 region is CASSFSGPLHF. Here the CDR3 DNA reads TGTGCCAGCAGCTTCTCGGGACCCCTCCACTTT.

This clone was seen a handful of times. V is TRBV2 and J is TRBJ2-1, with a tentative D call TRBD2 (5 bases). Trimming took 6 bases from V and 0 from J, leaving 12 bases between them. CDR1 is SNHLY and CDR2 is FYNNEI in the germline V gene. The CDR3 covers 15 residues. The CDR3 region has the DNA TGTGCCAGCAGCCGGACTCCGGGCTCCTACAATGAGCAGTTCTTC. This gives the protein CASSRTPGSYNEQFF.

The V call is TRBV5-6, the J call TRBJ1-2; no reliable D call. Germline CDR1 and CDR2: SGHDT and YYEEEE. The CDR3 is 12 residues long. Trimming took 3 bases from V and 8 from J, leaving 11 bases between them. This chain's CDR3 is CASSSRPVGYTF. CDR3 coding DNA: TGTGCCAGCAGCTCGCGGCCCGTGGGCTACACCTTC. Full variable domain (missing parts from reference TRBV5-6 and TRBJ1-2): DAGVTQSPTHLIKTRGQQVTLRCSPKSGHDTVSWYQQALGQGPQFIFQYYEEEERQRGNFPDRFSGHQFPNYSSELNVNALLLGDSALYLCASSSRPVGYTFGSGTRLTVV.